Reported below is one T cell receptor (beta chain). The CDR3 sequence is 13 residues long. J gave up 7 bases and V 6 bases, and 5 bases lay outside the gene matches. Germline loops: CDR1 SGHTA, CDR2 FQGTGA. These data are taken from a study of cytomegalovirus exposure and HLA in healthy donors. The PCR used 60 Vbeta and 13 Jbeta primers. TCRdb's table, derived via immunoSEQ multiplex PCR, lists solely in-frame clones and lacks some. The table lists about 180,000 clones, roughly four fifths of them singletons, with 4.9% in the top ten. The rearrangement uses TRBV7-3 and TRBJ2-1; 8 bases match TRBD1. This sequence was found in a woman between 18 and 29 years old in good health and CMV-seropositive. The sequencing sample was made of PBMCs. Here the CDR3 DNA reads TGTGCCAGCAGTCCAACAGGGGGGAATGAGCAGTTCTTC. Its translation is CASSPTGGNEQFF.